Each of the 19 T cell receptor beta chains below was sequenced from the same sample in a study of blood T cell repertoires in COVID-19. Repertoires were generated with immunoSEQ multiplex PCR, while TCRdb's copy carries only in-frame clones and drops some. This table has roughly 300,000 clones, around 87% appearing once. Sequencing used peripheral blood. The receptors stem from a woman aged 45-59 years who had recovered from COVID-19.

J is TRBJ1-1 and V is TRBV7-9; unclear D gene. V lost 5 bases and J lost 11, with 18 bases in between. The CDR3 is made up of 13 amino acids. CDR1 is SEHNR, CDR2 FQNEAQ, per germline (reference sequence). DNA for the CDR3: TGTGCCAGCAGCCTAGGACCGCCGACCGGGGCTTTCTTT. Translating it yields CASSLGPPTGAFF.

The chain uses TRBV28 and TRBJ1-4; possible D gene TRBD1, 6 bases. CDR3 length: 13 residues. Between the trimmed V and J ends, which lost 9 bases and 4 bases, there was a span of 12 bases. Germline CDR1 MDHEN, CDR2 SYDVKM. The CDR3 protein is CASSGAFNEKLFF. CDR3 nucleotides: TGTGCCAGTTCAGGGGCGTTTAATGAAAAACTGTTTTTT.

This clone was picked up one time. J is TRBJ2-2 and V is TRBV25-1; 10 positions match TRBD1. Germline loops: CDR1 MGHDK, CDR2 SYGVNS. CDR3 length equals 14 residues. The V and J ends lost 4 bases and 6 bases, in that order; junction bases with no gene match: 2. CDR3 loop: CASSVDRGPGELFF. In nucleotides, the CDR3 is TGTGCCAGCAGTGTAGACAGGGGGCCCGGGGAGCTGTTTTTT. The variable domain in full, completed from reference TRBV25-1 and TRBJ2-2, reads EADIYQTPRYLVIGTGKKITLECSQTMGHDKMYWYQQDPGMELHLIHYSYGVNSTEKGDLSSESTVSRIRTEHFPLTLESARPSHTSQYLCASSVDRGPGELFFGEGSRLTVL.

The rearrangement uses TRBV7-2 and TRBJ1-1; D might be TRBD1 (6 bases). Germline V gene lookup returns CDR1 SGHTA and CDR2 FQGNSA. V lost 8 bases, J lost 4 bases, and 8 bases lay in between. The CDR3 covers 11 residues. The CDR3 DNA sequence: TGTGCCAGCGGGGGCCTCACTGAAGCTTTCTTT. Amino acid sequence: CASGGLTEAFF.

The chain employs TRBV6-2 or TRBV6-3 and TRBJ2-1, with 10 bases that match TRBD2. CDR3 length: 19 residues. The J segment lost 6 bases and the V segment lost 2 bases, leaving 16 bases of the junction unmatched. The germline CDR1 and CDR2 sequences are MNHEY and SVGEGT. Here the CDR3 reads CASSYPKGSSGRMGNEQFF. The CDR3 DNA is TGTGCCAGCAGTTACCCGAAGGGATCTAGCGGGAGAATGGGCAATGAGCAGTTCTTC.

The chain couples TRBV5-1 to TRBJ2-7, with D perhaps matching TRBD1 (5 bases). Germline assignment: CDR1 SGHRS and CDR2 YFSETQ. The CDR3 is 15 amino acids. Trimming pared 0 bases from V and 2 bases from J, leaving 12 bases between. Written as DNA, the CDR3 is TGCGCCAGCAGCTTGGATAGTCAAGGGGCCTACGAGCAGTACTTC. This encodes CASSLDSQGAYEQYF. Full variable domain (remainder filled in from reference TRBV5-1 and TRBJ2-7): KAGVTQTPRYLIKTRGQQVTLSCSPISGHRSVSWYQQTPGQGLQFLFEYFSETQRNKGNFPGRFSGRQFSNSRSEMNVSTLELGDSALYLCASSLDSQGAYEQYFGPGTRLTVT.

The chain is built from TRBV7-2 and TRBJ2-1; D call uncertain. Germline V gene lookup returns CDR1 SGHTA and CDR2 FQGNSA. There are 14 residues in the CDR3. V lost 5 bases and J 1 base, leaving 9 bases between the germline ends. The CDR3: CASSLPGSYNEQFF. In nucleotides, the CDR3 is TGTGCCAGCAGCCTCCCAGGTTCCTACAATGAGCAGTTCTTC.

This clone is a singleton in its sample. The same CDR3 arises from other DNA sequences in this sample as well. The chain has TRBV15 and TRBJ2-6; D not certain. Trimming cost V 0 bases and J 1 base, with 4 bases left between them. The CDR3 runs 15 residues. Germline CDR1 LNHNV, CDR2 YYDKDF (reference sequence). For the CDR3, the DNA is TGTGCCACCAGCAGAGATCTGTCTGGGGCCAACGTCCTGACTTTC. As protein: CATSRDLSGANVLTF.

The chain has TRBV4-3 and TRBJ2-1, with D possibly matching TRBD1 (6 bases). The length of the CDR3 is 16 residues. Germline CDR1 reads LGHNA; CDR2 reads YSLEER. V lost 1 base, J lost 8 bases, and 18 bases lay in between. CDR3 sequence reads: CASSQVLDRIFHEQFF. As DNA, the CDR3 is TGCGCCAGCAGCCAAGTGCTTGACAGGATATTCCATGAGCAGTTCTTC.

This clone occurred once. The CDR3 is CASSRRTSGAIYNEQFF. Here the CDR3 DNA reads TGTGCCAGCAGCCGACGGACTAGCGGGGCAATCTACAATGAGCAGTTCTTC. V and J are TRBV9 and TRBJ2-1, with 12 bases matching TRBD2. The junction had 8 bases not matched to a gene; V was cut back by 4 bases and J by 3 bases. The germline V gene has CDR1 SGDLS and CDR2 YYNGEE. CDR3 size: 17 residues.

This clone occurred a few times. The rearrangement joins TRBV7-9 to TRBJ1-6; D ambiguous. This CDR3 is built from 17 residues. Germline V gene sequence: CDR1 SEHNR, CDR2 FQNEAQ (reference sequence). Trimming removed 1 base at V and 5 bases at J, with 15 bases between. CDR3 residues: CASSLDIGQAHNSPLHF. DNA for the CDR3: TGTGCCAGCAGCTTAGATATTGGGCAGGCCCATAATTCACCCCTCCACTTT.

This chain uses TRBV28 with TRBJ1-2; 10 bases are shared with TRBD1. CDR1 MDHEN and CDR2 SYDVKM come from the germline V gene. Trimming at V came to 2 bases and at J to 4 bases, leaving 7 bases not matched to a gene. The length of the CDR3 is 16 residues. CDR3 coding DNA: TGTGCCAGCAGTTTAAGACAGGGGGCGCGAGGCTATGGCTACACCTTC. Encoded protein: CASSLRQGARGYGYTF.

The V gene is TRBV6-5, the J gene TRBJ1-2, with TRBD1 matching over 7 bases. Trimming removed 5 bases from V and 4 bases from J; junction bases left unmatched: 7. Germline CDR1 is MNHEY and CDR2 is SVGAGI. The CDR3 runs 14 residues. The CDR3 loop is CASSPGQQFYGYTF. CDR3 coding DNA: TGTGCCAGCAGTCCGGGACAGCAATTCTATGGCTACACCTTC.

The gene calls are TRBV30 and TRBJ2-7; the match to TRBD2 covers 7 bases. The CDR3 sequence is 14 residues long. Germline CDR1 and CDR2: GTSNPN and SVGIG (reference sequence). Trimming took 2 bases from V and 0 from J; bases not matched to a gene: 4. The CDR3 here is CAWSLGGDSYEQYF. DNA for the CDR3: TGTGCCTGGAGTTTGGGGGGGGACTCCTACGAGCAGTACTTC.

The chain carries TRBV6-6 and TRBJ2-5; the match to TRBD2 covers 10 bases. Germline CDR1 and CDR2: MNHNY and SVGAGI (reference sequence). This CDR3 region has 14 residues. V gave up 10 bases and J gave up 5 bases; unmatched junction bases: 10. The CDR3 coding sequence is TGTGCCACCCATCGCCTAGCGGGAGATGAGACCCAGTACTTC. It codes for CATHRLAGDETQYF.

The rearrangement joins TRBV19 to TRBJ2-7; the D gene is possibly TRBD1 (6 bases). Germline V lookup: CDR1 LNHDA, CDR2 SQIVND (reference sequence). Trimming stripped 0 bases from V and 3 bases from J, with 9 bases between. The CDR3 spans 14 residues. The CDR3 region is CASSIDLRGYEQYF. CDR3 sequence (DNA): TGTGCCAGTAGTATAGATCTCAGGGGCTACGAGCAGTACTTC.

This chain connects TRBV3-1 (or the pseudogene TRBV3-2) to TRBJ1-4; perhaps TRBD1 as D (5 bases). The V gene lost 0 bases and the J gene lost 8 bases, with 16 bases spanning the gap. The CDR3 extends over 16 amino acids. Germline V CDR1 and CDR2: LGHDT, YNNKEL (reference sequence). The CDR3 is CASSQERVQANEKLFF. Written as DNA, the CDR3 is TGTGCCAGCAGCCAAGAACGGGTACAGGCAAACGAAAAACTGTTTTTT.

V usage is TRBV18 and J usage is TRBJ2-1; D might be TRBD2 (5 bases). The CDR3 is made up of 15 amino acids. Germline V gene sequence: CDR1 KGHSH, CDR2 LQKENI. Trimming stripped 4 bases from V and 6 bases from J, with 16 bases between. As DNA, the CDR3 is TGTGCCAGCTCACGCAGCGGCACCTTAGGCAATGAGCAGTTCTTC. This encodes CASSRSGTLGNEQFF.

V usage is TRBV19 and J usage is TRBJ1-2, with 7 bases matching TRBD1. Trimming removed 3 bases from V and 8 bases from J; junction bases left unmatched: 12. This CDR3 has 15 amino acids. CDR1 LNHDA and CDR2 SQIVND come from the germline V gene (reference sequence). Here the CDR3 DNA reads TGTGCCAGTAGTATCGCCCCACGACAGGGCGGAGGCTACACCTTC. Residues: CASSIAPRQGGGYTF.